A selection of T cell receptor beta chains follows, all from one sample in a study of blood T cell repertoires in COVID-19. Sequencing used immunoSEQ multiplex PCR; TCRdb keeps in-frame clones, though not all of them. The table shows over 50,000 clones, with over 80% occurring only once. Sequencing used peripheral blood. The receptor source for this set is a human donor in a cohort sampled during active COVID-19. The CDR3 runs from the conserved cysteine through the conserved F or W. A D gene is named only where the DNA matches it firmly. Only part of the rows carry a size: once, few, many, or a class if the clone is expanded.

length	D	V	J	size	DNA	CDR3
14	-	TRBV7-3	TRBJ1-1	-	TGTGCCAGCAGCTTAACCCCGGGGAACACTGAAGCTTTCTTT	CASSLTPGNTEAFF
15	-	TRBV7-7	TRBJ2-7	once	TGTGCCAGCAGCTTAGGAGGGCCCCACTCCAGCGAGCAGTACTTC	CASSLGGPHSSEQYF
13	-	TRBV7-9	TRBJ1-2	once	TGTGCCAGCTCCGGGAAACAGAACTATGGCTACACCTTC	CASSGKQNYGYTF
17	TRBD2	TRBV6-1	TRBJ2-1	-	TGTGCCAGCAGTGAAGCGCTGGTAGCGGGGCTTTACAATGAGCAGTTCTTC	CASSEALVAGLYNEQFF
16	-	TRBV5-1	TRBJ2-7	-	TGCGCCAGCAGCTTGGTTCTGTCTCTGAGCTCCTACGAGCAGTACTTC	CASSLVLSLSSYEQYF
16	-	TRBV21-1	TRBJ2-3	few	TGTGCCAGCAGCAAGGACTCGGGAGGAGGACGGGATACGCAGTATTTT	CASSKDSGGGRDTQYF
17	TRBD2	TRBV4-1	TRBJ2-5	few	TGCGCCAGCAGCCAAGATTTTCTAGCGGGGGCTTTTAAGACCCAGTACTTC	CASSQDFLAGAFKTQYF
13	-	TRBV12-3/TRBV12-4	TRBJ1-1	-	TGTGCCAGCAGTTTTTCTTTTCTCGGTGAAGCTTTCTTT	CASSFSFLGEAFF
14	-	TRBV2	TRBJ2-7	-	TGTGCCAGCAGTGATCTTGCGACTAGCTACGAGCAGTACTTC	CASSDLATSYEQYF
16	TRBD2	TRBV7-8	TRBJ2-2	-	TGTGCCAGCAGCTTCATCGGGACTAGGGGTACCGGGGAGCTGTTTTTT	CASSFIGTRGTGELFF
14	-	TRBV21-1	TRBJ1-1	-	TGTGCCAGCTCTTCGGCTGGGGACAGATATCAAGCTTTCTTT	CASSSAGDRYQAFF
15	TRBD1	TRBV19	TRBJ2-7	-	TGTGCCAGTAGCGAGTCCGGGACAGGGTCCTACGAGCAGTACTTC	CASSESGTGSYEQYF
17	TRBD1	TRBV11-2	TRBJ2-7	-	TGTGCCAGCAGCCCGACGTCCGAACAGGGGGCGCTGACCGAGCAGTACTTC	CASSPTSEQGALTEQYF
12	-	TRBV7-6	TRBJ2-5	-	TGTGCCAGCAGCTTACCTTATGAGACCCAGTACTTC	CASSLPYETQYF
14	TRBD1	TRBV6-6	TRBJ2-1	-	TGTGCCAGCAGTTACCGACAGGGTCCGTATGAGCAGTTCTTC	CASSYRQGPYEQFF
13	TRBD1	TRBV6-5	TRBJ1-2	-	TGTGCCAGCAGCGAGGGGGCTGTGGGTGGCTACACCTTC	CASSEGAVGGYTF
16	TRBD2	TRBV4-1	TRBJ2-3	-	TGCGCCAGCAGCTCACCTAGCGGGGGGGCCACAGATACGCAGTATTTT	CASSSPSGGATDTQYF
13	-	TRBV6-5	TRBJ1-5	-	TGTGCCAGCAGATCAGAGGATAATCAGCCCCAGCATTTT	CASRSEDNQPQHF
13	TRBD1	TRBV18	TRBJ1-5	-	TGTGCCAGCTCACCTCAGGGGGATCAGCCCCAGCATTTT	CASSPQGDQPQHF
14	-	TRBV6-5	TRBJ1-1	-	TGTGCCAGCAGTTACTCCCTCTTGGGAGCTGAAGCTTTCTTT	CASSYSLLGAEAFF
14	-	TRBV30	TRBJ1-6	-	TGTGCCTGGAGTGGTGGACAGTATAATTCACCCCTCTACTTT	CAWSGGQYNSPLYF